These 21 T cell receptor beta chains share one sample of origin, sequenced in a study of blood T cell repertoires in COVID-19. Measured with immunoSEQ multiplex PCR; TCRdb has only the in-frame clones, and not every one. The repertoire holds some 240,000 clones, with roughly 89% as singletons. Specimen: peripheral blood. The receptors derive from a man between 60 and 75 years old who had recovered from COVID-19.

V and J are TRBV7-2 and TRBJ2-7; TRBD2 aligns across 7 bases. Trimming cost V 0 bases and J 7 bases; bases outside gene matches: 6. The germline gives CDR1 SGHTA, CDR2 FQGNSA. The CDR3 extends over 14 amino acids. The CDR3 reads CASSLAAGVGEQYF. The CDR3 bases are TGTGCCAGCAGCTTAGCCGCGGGAGTGGGGGAGCAGTACTTC.

The chain carries TRBV30 and TRBJ2-4, with D possibly matching TRBD1 (6 bases). The CDR3 has 13 amino acids. With 5 bases removed from V and 9 bases from J, the gap between germline ends came to 17 bases. CDR1 is GTSNPN, CDR2 SVGIG, per germline (reference sequence). The CDR3 spells CAWSGQSVGIQYF. The CDR3 nucleotides are TGTGCCTGGTCCGGACAGTCGGTGGGCATTCAGTACTTC.

The chain links TRBV2 to TRBJ1-5; a weak D match, TRBD1 (5 bases). In germline, CDR1 is SNHLY, CDR2 FYNNEI. Deletions cut 6 bases from V and 0 bases from J, with 12 bases between. This CDR3 is 15 amino acids long. The CDR3: CASRMTVNSNQPQHF. In DNA form, the CDR3 reads TGTGCCAGCAGGATGACAGTTAATAGCAATCAGCCCCAGCATTTT.

V gene TRBV19 combines with J gene TRBJ2-7; D ambiguous. Per the germline V gene, CDR1 is LNHDA and CDR2 is SQIVND (reference sequence). V shed 6 bases and J shed 0 bases, with 12 bases lying between them. The length of the CDR3 is 14 residues. The CDR3, as DNA: TGTGCCAGTAGGTCTACTTTCTCCTCCTACGAGCAGTACTTC. Translation gives CASRSTFSSYEQYF.

This chain uses TRBV4-1 with TRBJ2-3, with 10 bases that match TRBD2. Per the germline V gene, CDR1 is MGHRA and CDR2 is YSYEKL. V trimming: 0 bases; J trimming: 2 bases; junction bases outside the gene matches: 8. The CDR3 consists of 18 residues. The CDR3 DNA is TGCGCCAGCAGCCAAGATCCTAGCGGGGGCCAGAACACAGATACGCAGTATTTT. It is translated as CASSQDPSGGQNTDTQYF.

This chain uses TRBV27 with TRBJ2-1; a weak D match, TRBD1 (6 bases). Trimming removed 5 bases at V and 0 bases at J, with 11 bases between. The CDR3 extends over 15 amino acids. The germline gives CDR1 MNHEY, CDR2 SMNVEV (reference sequence). The CDR3 DNA follows: TGTGCCAGCAGTCCACAGGGAAGCTCCTACAATGAGCAGTTCTTC. Amino acids: CASSPQGSSYNEQFF.

This chain uses TRBV18 with TRBJ2-7; the match to TRBD2 covers 12 bases. The ends lost 2 bases at V and 3 bases at J; junction bases unmatched: 2. This CDR3 comprises 15 residues. Looked up from germline, CDR1 is KGHSH and CDR2 is LQKENI. The CDR3 loop reads CASSPSGLAGYEQYF. The CDR3 coding sequence is TGTGCCAGCTCACCATCGGGACTAGCGGGCTACGAGCAGTACTTC.

The rearrangement links TRBV20-1 to TRBJ2-3, with 8 bases fitting TRBD2. There are 18 residues in the CDR3. Germline-derived CDR1 and CDR2 are DFQATT and SNEGSKA (reference sequence). V lost 3 bases to trimming and J lost 4 bases; unmatched junction nucleotides: 18. The CDR3 protein is CSASCLAGGRPGPDTQYF. Written as DNA, the CDR3 is TGCAGTGCTAGTTGTCTTGCGGGGGGTCGGCCTGGTCCAGATACGCAGTATTTT.

The chain recombines TRBV6-5 with TRBJ2-7; D may be TRBD2 (6 bases). Germline CDR1 and CDR2: MNHEY and SVGAGI. The CDR3 sequence is 13 residues long. The V end was cut by 8 bases, the J end by 6 bases, with 17 bases between. CDR3 amino acids: CASFEGGKAEQYF. CDR3 in DNA: TGTGCCAGCTTTGAGGGCGGGAAGGCCGAGCAGTACTTC.

This chain joins TRBV10-2 and TRBJ2-3; TRBD1 aligns across 8 bases. V lost 6 bases and J lost 8; bases outside the gene matches: 16. Germline V gene data show CDR1 as WSHSY and CDR2 as SAAADI. The CDR3 sequence is 16 residues long. The CDR3 spells CASRQQRTGWGSTQYF. In nucleotides, the CDR3 is TGCGCCAGCAGACAGCAAAGGACAGGGTGGGGTTCTACGCAGTATTTT.

This clone was observed a few times. The V gene is TRBV27, the J gene TRBJ1-5; D gene unclear. CDR1 and CDR2 from the germline V gene are MNHEY and SMNVEV (reference sequence). The V and J ends lost 6 bases and 0 bases respectively, with 6 bases between them. The CDR3 spans 13 residues. CDR3 region: CASSPYSNQPQHF. The DNA for the CDR3 is TGTGCCAGCAGCCCCTATAGCAATCAGCCCCAGCATTTT.

The chain employs TRBV2 and TRBJ1-1, with D possibly being TRBD1 (5 bases). This CDR3 has 16 residues. Trimming took off 3 bases at V and 1 base at J, with 15 bases between the two ends. Germline-derived CDR1 and CDR2 are SNHLY and FYNNEI. In DNA form, the CDR3 reads TGTGCCAGCAGTGACTTTTTCGGACATAAGAACACTGAAGCTTTCTTT. It is translated as CASSDFFGHKNTEAFF.

This clone has a single count. The chain is built from TRBV5-1 and TRBJ2-2, with 7 bases aligning to TRBD2. Trimming cost V 3 bases and J 4 bases; bases outside gene matches: 3. The CDR3 spans 14 residues. From germline, CDR1 is SGHRS and CDR2 YFSETQ. CDR3 DNA: TGCGCCAGCAGCTCCTCTAGCGGCACCGGGGAGCTGTTTTTT. It specifies CASSSSSGTGELFF.

The rearrangement links TRBV7-3 to TRBJ1-1, with 8 nucleotides matching TRBD1. This CDR3 spans 14 amino acids. Germline V gene sequence: CDR1 SGHTA, CDR2 FQGTGA. Trimming removed 5 bases from V and 4 bases from J; junction bases left unmatched: 6. The CDR3 region is CASSPGDRTTEAFF. CDR3 DNA sequence: TGTGCCAGCAGCCCAGGGGACAGGACCACTGAAGCTTTCTTT.

This clone was detected once. The J gene is TRBJ2-2, the V gene TRBV18; 9 bases map to TRBD1. CDR1 is KGHSH, CDR2 LQKENI, per germline. Unmatched junction bases numbered 6, after V lost 1 base and J lost 6 bases. The CDR3 extends over 16 amino acids. The CDR3, as DNA: TGTGCCAGCTCACCACGGACAGGGGAAAAATCCGGGGAGCTGTTTTTT. Protein sequence: CASSPRTGEKSGELFF.

In its sample, this clone was seen a few times. The chain employs TRBV9 and TRBJ2-1, with D perhaps matching TRBD2 (5 bases). V was clipped by 7 bases and J by 6 bases, with 20 bases between them. In germline, CDR1 is SGDLS, CDR2 YYNGEE. The CDR3 spans 15 residues. The CDR3 here is CASSAQRPSGNEQFF. The CDR3 region has the DNA TGTGCCAGCTCCGCTCAGCGGCCCTCGGGCAATGAGCAGTTCTTC.

This chain joins TRBV5-1 and TRBJ1-5, with a weak D call TRBD1 (5 bases). Per the germline V gene, CDR1 is SGHRS and CDR2 is YFSETQ. V lost 1 base and J lost 6, with 14 bases in between. The CDR3 covers 15 residues. In DNA, the CDR3 is TGCGCCAGCAGCTTGAATGCGGGGCGAGGTCAGCCCCAGCATTTT. Translation gives CASSLNAGRGQPQHF.

This clone has a handful of counts. V is TRBV12-5 and J is TRBJ1-5; possible D gene TRBD1, 6 bases. The CDR3 is made up of 16 amino acids. The ends were cut back, 6 bases at V and 0 bases at J, with 15 bases in the middle. Germline CDR1 reads LGHNT; CDR2 reads FRNRAP. In DNA form, the CDR3 reads TGTGCTAGTGGCGGAAGGGGGTTTCATAGCAATCAGCCCCAGCATTTT. As protein: CASGGRGFHSNQPQHF.

This chain joins TRBV5-1 and TRBJ2-5, with 7 bases aligning to TRBD2. Germline CDR1 reads SGHRS; CDR2 reads YFSETQ. The V and J ends lost 7 bases and 5 bases, in that order; junction bases with no gene match: 11. CDR3 length equals 14 residues. The CDR3 loop is CASAQGLLKETQYF. In DNA form, the CDR3 reads TGCGCCAGCGCTCAGGGACTACTCAAGGAGACCCAGTACTTC.

V and J are TRBV4-1 and TRBJ2-5, with D possibly matching TRBD2 (6 bases). With 0 bases removed from V and 6 bases from J, the gap between germline ends came to 20 bases. The CDR3 loop spans 17 amino acids. Germline loops: CDR1 MGHRA, CDR2 YSYEKL. This chain's CDR3 is CASSQDSVWGGGKTQYF. In DNA form, the CDR3 reads TGCGCCAGCAGCCAAGATAGTGTGTGGGGTGGGGGGAAGACCCAGTACTTC.

The chain combines TRBV5-1 with TRBJ1-3, with D perhaps TRBD1 (5 bases). The germline CDR1 and CDR2 sequences are SGHRS and YFSETQ. Trimming pared 3 bases from V and 0 bases from J, leaving 10 bases between. The CDR3 is 15 residues long. The CDR3 protein is CASSSNGGSGNTIYF. CDR3 coding DNA: TGCGCCAGCAGCTCGAACGGGGGCTCTGGAAACACCATATATTTT.